Below are 5 T cell receptor beta chains sequenced from a single sample in a study of blood T cell repertoires in COVID-19. Profiled with immunoSEQ multiplex PCR; TCRdb holds only in-frame clones, not every one. The table lists 150,000 to 200,000 clones, 80% of them singletons. Material: PBMCs or T cells enriched from blood (not recorded which). These receptors originate from an older woman who had recovered from COVID-19.

A single count supports this clone. The chain carries TRBV9 and TRBJ1-5; 7 nucleotides line up with TRBD1. CDR1 and CDR2 from the germline V gene are SGDLS and YYNGEE. CDR3 length equals 16 residues. V was pared by 4 bases and J by 3 bases, with 10 bases of the junction left unmatched. Written as DNA, the CDR3 is TGTGCCAGCAGCCCCCGCGGCGACAGGGACAATCAGCCCCAGCATTTT. It translates to CASSPRGDRDNQPQHF. Together with reference TRBV9 and TRBJ1-5, the CDR3 gives the full variable domain: DSGVTQTPKHLITATGQRVTLRCSPRSGDLSVYWYQQSLDQGLQFLIQYYNGEERAKGNILERFSAQQFPDLHSELNLSSLELGDSALYFCASSPRGDRDNQPQHFGDGTRLSIL.

The CDR3 sequence: CASSQLGGSTEAFF. In DNA form, the CDR3 reads TGTGCCAGCAGCCAGTTAGGGGGTAGCACTGAAGCTTTCTTT. J is TRBJ1-1 and V is TRBV3-1 (or the pseudogene TRBV3-2); weak D call: TRBD1 (6 bases). Germline values: CDR1 LGHDT, CDR2 YNNKEL (reference sequence). Deletions cut 3 bases from V and 4 bases from J, with 12 bases between. The CDR3 consists of 14 residues.

Comment on this clone: At one of its ends the junction is not consistent with the germline gene, which may arise from a read error. The V gene is TRBV24-1, the J gene TRBJ2-5; TRBD1 is a possible D gene (5 bases). CDR1 KGHDR and CDR2 SFDVKD come from the germline V gene. CDR3 length equals 14 residues. The CDR3 coding sequence is TGTGCCACCAGTGATACAGGCCTCCAAGGGACCCAGTACTTC. Encoded protein: CATSDTGLQGTQYF.

The chain has TRBV5-6 and TRBJ1-1; 7 bases are a match to TRBD1. This CDR3 has 15 amino acids. V was clipped by 4 bases and J by 5 bases; unmatched bases: 11. Per the germline V gene, CDR1 is SGHDT and CDR2 is YYEEEE. The CDR3 DNA reads as TGTGCCAGCAGCCTCTTAGAGGGGGCAGAGACTGAAGCTTTCTTT. This gives the protein CASSLLEGAETEAFF.

The rearrangement links TRBV12-5 to TRBJ2-7; 8 bases agree with TRBD1. The CDR3 contains 14 residues. V lost 1 base and J lost 7; bases outside the gene matches: 6. The germline gives CDR1 LGHNT, CDR2 FRNRAP. Here the CDR3 reads CASGLGQGAEEQYF. For the CDR3, the DNA is TGTGCTAGTGGTTTGGGTCAGGGGGCTGAGGAGCAGTACTTC. Using reference TRBV12-5 and TRBJ2-7 for the parts outside the CDR3, the full variable domain is DARVTQTPRHKVTEMGQEVTMRCQPILGHNTVFWYRQTMMQGLELLAYFRNRAPLDDSGMPKDRFSAEMPDATLATLKIQPSEPRDSAVYFCASGLGQGAEEQYFGPGTRLTVT.